These 26 T cell receptor beta chains share one sample of origin, sequenced in a study of blood T cell repertoires in COVID-19. The table came from immunoSEQ multiplex PCR; TCRdb's copy has only in-frame clones and leaves some out. The table records around 330,000 clones, roughly nine tenths of them present only once. The sequenced sample consisted of PBMCs or T cells enriched from blood (not recorded which). These receptors were collected from a man in his fifties or sixties who had recovered from COVID-19.

This clone was seen only once. The rearrangement uses TRBV12-3 or TRBV12-4 and TRBJ2-7; 8 bases agree with TRBD2. The length of the CDR3 is 13 residues. The ends lost 7 bases at V and 3 bases at J; junction bases unmatched: 5. The CDR3 bases are TGTGCCAGCAAGTTACGGGAGGGCTACGAGCAGTACTTC. As protein: CASKLREGYEQYF.

J is TRBJ2-2 and V is TRBV3-1 (or the pseudogene TRBV3-2); 9 nucleotides align to TRBD1. The germline CDR1 and CDR2 sequences are LGHDT and YNNKEL (reference sequence). The CDR3 is 15 residues long. V dropped 4 bases and J dropped 4; count of bases not matched to a gene: 4. The CDR3 DNA is TGTGCCAGCAGCCGAAACAGGGGGCGCACCGGGGAGCTGTTTTTT. Residues: CASSRNRGRTGELFF.

In its sample, this clone was seen a few times. The rearrangement uses TRBV10-3 and TRBJ1-6, with D unclear. V gave up 2 bases and J gave up 12 bases, with 17 bases separating them. CDR1 ENHRY and CDR2 SYGVKD come from the germline V gene. The CDR3 runs to 15 residues. The chain's CDR3 is CAISEPNREYGPLHF. Written as DNA, the CDR3 is TGTGCCATCAGTGAGCCTAACAGAGAATATGGACCCCTCCACTTT.

This chain links TRBV4-1 with TRBJ2-1, with D perhaps matching TRBD1 (5 bases). CDR3 length: 16 amino acids. Germline CDR1 reads MGHRA; CDR2 reads YSYEKL. Trimming stripped 0 bases from V and 5 bases from J, with 14 bases between. This CDR3 reads CASSQELGAPHNEQFF. CDR3 DNA sequence: TGCGCCAGCAGCCAAGAGTTAGGGGCCCCCCACAATGAGCAGTTCTTC.

The V and J genes are TRBV7-2 and TRBJ2-7, with D perhaps TRBD2 (5 bases). Germline V gives CDR1 SGHTA, CDR2 FQGNSA. There are 14 residues in the CDR3. Trimming left V 2 bases short and J 0 bases short, with 8 bases between. The CDR3 bases are TGTGCCAGCAGCTTATCGGGGAACTCCTACGAGCAGTACTTC. Its protein product is CASSLSGNSYEQYF.

CDR3 coding DNA: TGTGCCAGCAGTTTCGGGGTAGCGGGGACCCGGTTAAATGAGCAGTTCTTC. It encodes CASSFGVAGTRLNEQFF. The chain combines TRBV27 with TRBJ2-1, with TRBD2 matching over 8 bases. CDR1 MNHEY and CDR2 SMNVEV come from the germline V gene (reference sequence). This CDR3 is built from 17 residues. Trimming removed 3 bases from V and 7 bases from J; junction bases left unmatched: 14.

The genes are TRBV11-3 and TRBJ1-3, with no clear D. Germline V CDR1 and CDR2: SGHNT, YENEEA. The V and J ends lost 2 bases and 4 bases respectively, with 9 bases between them. The CDR3 loop spans 14 amino acids. This CDR3 reads CASSLRPGGNTIYF. The DNA for the CDR3 is TGTGCCAGCAGCTTACGGCCCGGGGGAAACACCATATATTTT.

The rearrangement joins TRBV4-2 to TRBJ1-6, with 10 bases identical to TRBD1. The V gene's germline CDR1 is LGHNA and CDR2 YNFKEQ. There are 15 residues in the CDR3. With V trimmed by 2 bases and J by 9 bases, 4 bases remained unmatched. The CDR3 reads CASSQRQGASSPLHF. The CDR3 DNA sequence: TGTGCCAGCAGCCAAAGACAGGGGGCGAGTTCACCCCTCCACTTT.

This clone was found once. The chain recombines TRBV5-8 with TRBJ2-7; D unresolved. The V gene lost 3 bases and the J gene lost 3 bases, with 10 bases spanning the gap. The V gene's germline CDR1 is SGHTS and CDR2 YDEGEE. This CDR3 has 13 amino acids. This chain's CDR3 is CASSSAVGYEQYF. The CDR3 region has the DNA TGTGCCAGCAGCTCGGCGGTTGGCTACGAGCAGTACTTC.

The chain uses TRBV11-2 and TRBJ1-3, with D possibly being TRBD1 (6 bases). Trimming stripped 5 bases from V and 1 base from J, with 9 bases between. This CDR3 has 14 amino acids. CDR1 is SGHAT and CDR2 is FQNNGV in the germline V gene. CDR3 coding DNA: TGTGCCAGCAGCCCCAGGGGATCTGGAAACACCATATATTTT. It encodes CASSPRGSGNTIYF.

The chain couples TRBV27 to TRBJ1-1; 7 bases map to TRBD1. Germline assignment: CDR1 MNHEY and CDR2 SMNVEV (reference sequence). There are 15 residues in the CDR3. J gave up 3 bases and V 6 bases, and 10 bases lay outside the gene matches. Here the CDR3 DNA reads TGTGCCAGCAGCGACCTCACCAGGGGGTACACTGAAGCTTTCTTT. Its protein is CASSDLTRGYTEAFF.

This CDR3 is CASSPDSGEQFF. The CDR3 nucleotides read TGTGCCAGCAGCCCTGATAGTGGTGAGCAGTTCTTC. The rearrangement links TRBV11-2 to TRBJ2-1, with no clear D. Per the germline V gene, CDR1 is SGHAT and CDR2 is FQNNGV. V lost 5 bases to trimming and J lost 9 bases, with 11 bases between them. CDR3 length: 12 residues.

The genes are TRBV7-9 and TRBJ1-1; no reliable D call. This CDR3 region has 12 residues. Germline values: CDR1 SEHNR, CDR2 FQNEAQ (reference sequence). V was clipped by 4 bases and J by 11 bases, with 14 bases between them. The CDR3: CASSWGGGGAFF. Written as DNA, the CDR3 is TGTGCCAGCAGCTGGGGAGGTGGTGGCGCTTTCTTT.

The chain carries TRBV6-1 and TRBJ2-7; the match to TRBD2 covers 9 bases. Germline lookup yields CDR1 MNHNS and CDR2 SASEGT. J lost 1 base, V lost 2 bases, and 9 bases had no gene match. This CDR3 spans 17 amino acids. For the CDR3, the DNA is TGTGCCAGCAGTGAATACGGGCTAGCGGGAAATTCCTACGAGCAGTACTTC. It encodes CASSEYGLAGNSYEQYF.

This chain links TRBV7-2 with TRBJ2-7, with TRBD2 identical over 8 bases. CDR1 and CDR2 (germline): SGHTA, FQGNSA. The CDR3 covers 17 residues. With V trimmed by 2 bases and J by 3 bases, 12 bases remained unmatched. CDR3 protein: CASSLRKQQRGHYEQYF. CDR3 DNA sequence: TGTGCCAGCAGCTTACGAAAACAGCAGCGGGGGCACTACGAGCAGTACTTC.

J is TRBJ1-5 and V is TRBV2; D ambiguous. Between the trimmed V and J ends, which lost 7 bases and 1 base, there was a span of 14 bases. CDR3 length equals 15 residues. Germline CDR1 SNHLY, CDR2 FYNNEI. The CDR3 nucleotides are TGTGCCAGCACCCCTTCGGGCGGGAGCAATCAGCCCCAGCATTTT. Amino acid sequence: CASTPSGGSNQPQHF.

This chain uses TRBV9 with TRBJ2-1; D might be TRBD1 (6 bases). Germline lookup yields CDR1 SGDLS and CDR2 YYNGEE. The CDR3 runs 14 residues. V lost 0 bases to trimming and J lost 3 bases, with 7 bases between them. The CDR3 reads CASSVVDSYNEQFF. CDR3 nucleotides: TGTGCCAGCAGCGTAGTGGACAGCTACAATGAGCAGTTCTTC.

This sequence joins TRBV5-1 and TRBJ2-2, with 7 positions matching TRBD1. Germline-derived CDR1 and CDR2 are SGHRS and YFSETQ. V was clipped by 2 bases and J by 3 bases; unmatched bases: 10. The CDR3 is 17 residues long. In nucleotides, the CDR3 is TGCGCCAGCAGCTTACTTTTTACAGGGGCAGACACCGGGGAGCTGTTTTTT. Its protein product is CASSLLFTGADTGELFF.

This sequence joins TRBV6-5 and TRBJ2-5; 8 bases fit TRBD2. V dropped 0 bases and J dropped 3; count of bases not matched to a gene: 3. The CDR3 has 15 amino acids. The V gene's germline CDR1 is MNHEY and CDR2 SVGAGI. CDR3 protein: CASSYSTAGEETQYF. In nucleotides, the CDR3 is TGTGCCAGCAGTTACTCGACAGCGGGAGAAGAGACCCAGTACTTC.

This chain joins TRBV5-1 and TRBJ1-2, with TRBD1 as a possible D gene (6 bases). The CDR3 is 15 amino acids. V was trimmed by 0 bases and J by 2 bases, leaving 11 bases between them. Germline CDR1 SGHRS, CDR2 YFSETQ. In DNA, the CDR3 is TGCGCCAGCAGCTTGGACAGGGCTATCAACTATGGCTACACCTTC. Residues: CASSLDRAINYGYTF.

The gene calls are TRBV4-1 and TRBJ1-2, with D uncertain. The ends were cut back, 0 bases at V and 1 base at J, with 6 bases in the middle. The germline V gene has CDR1 MGHRA and CDR2 YSYEKL. The CDR3 is 14 residues long. The CDR3 sequence is CASSQDSVNYGYTF. In DNA, the CDR3 is TGCGCCAGCAGCCAAGATTCAGTTAACTATGGCTACACCTTC.

The gene calls are TRBV7-8 and TRBJ2-1; TRBD2 matches 9 bases. The ends lost 6 bases at V and 3 bases at J; junction bases unmatched: 9. Germline assignment: CDR1 SGHVS and CDR2 FQNEAQ. CDR3 length: 16 amino acids. As DNA, the CDR3 is TGTGCCAGCAGTCCCATAGCGGGAGACGGCTACAATGAGCAGTTCTTC. Its protein is CASSPIAGDGYNEQFF.

The V and J genes are TRBV14 and TRBJ2-3; D is undetermined. The CDR3 length is 13 residues. The germline gives CDR1 SGHDN, CDR2 FVKESK. V was trimmed by 4 bases and J by 1 base, leaving 6 bases between them. The CDR3 DNA reads as TGTGCCAGCAGCCCTTCTGGCACAGATACGCAGTATTTT. It encodes CASSPSGTDTQYF. Complete variable domain (other parts from reference TRBV14 and TRBJ2-3): EAGVTQFPSHSVIEKGQTVTLRCDPISGHDNLYWYRRVMGKEIKFLLHFVKESKQDESGMPNNRFLAERTGGTYSTLKVQPAELEDSGVYFCASSPSGTDTQYFGPGTRLTVL.

The chain carries TRBV6-1 and TRBJ1-1; D is uncertain. Germline lookup yields CDR1 MNHNS and CDR2 SASEGT. V lost 0 bases to trimming and J lost 11 bases, with 13 bases between them. The CDR3 runs 13 residues. Written as DNA, the CDR3 is TGTGCCAGCAGTGAAGCCCCCTTCGACTACGCTTTCTTT. Amino acids: CASSEAPFDYAFF.

The chain has TRBV9 and TRBJ2-2, with a weak D call TRBD1 (6 bases). Trimming shortened V by 3 bases and J by 6 bases, and 15 bases separated the two germline ends. Looked up from germline, CDR1 is SGDLS and CDR2 is YYNGEE. The CDR3 has 15 residues. CDR3 amino acids: CASSAAQGSPGELFF. The CDR3 DNA is TGTGCCAGCAGCGCAGCACAGGGAAGTCCCGGGGAGCTGTTTTTT.

This chain uses TRBV6-5 with TRBJ1-2, with D tentatively TRBD1 (6 bases). The CDR3 extends over 15 amino acids. The V end was cut by 0 bases, the J end by 0 bases, with 8 bases between. Looked up from germline, CDR1 is MNHEY and CDR2 is SVGAGI. CDR3 sequence (DNA): TGTGCCAGCAGTTACTCCTACAGGGCTAACTATGGCTACACCTTC. It codes for CASSYSYRANYGYTF.